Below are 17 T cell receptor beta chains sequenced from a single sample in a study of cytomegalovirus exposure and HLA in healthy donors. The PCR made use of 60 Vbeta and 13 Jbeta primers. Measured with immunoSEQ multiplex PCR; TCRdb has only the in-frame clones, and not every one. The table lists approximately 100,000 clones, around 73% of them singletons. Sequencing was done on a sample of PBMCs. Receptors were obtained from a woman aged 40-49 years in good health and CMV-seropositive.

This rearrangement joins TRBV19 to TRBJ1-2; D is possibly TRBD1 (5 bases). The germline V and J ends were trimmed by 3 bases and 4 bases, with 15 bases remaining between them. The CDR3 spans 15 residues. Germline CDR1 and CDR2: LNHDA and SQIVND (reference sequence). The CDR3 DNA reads TGTGCCAGTAGTATGGGCCGGGACGGGAGCTATGGCTACACCTTC. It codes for CASSMGRDGSYGYTF.

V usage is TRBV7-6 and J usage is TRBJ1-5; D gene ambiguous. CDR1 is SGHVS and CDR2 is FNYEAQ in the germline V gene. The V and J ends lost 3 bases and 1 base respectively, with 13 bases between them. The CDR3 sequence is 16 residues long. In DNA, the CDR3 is TGTGCCAGCAGCTTGTTTCCGCCTAGGAGCAATCAGCCCCAGCATTTT. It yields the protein CASSLFPPRSNQPQHF.

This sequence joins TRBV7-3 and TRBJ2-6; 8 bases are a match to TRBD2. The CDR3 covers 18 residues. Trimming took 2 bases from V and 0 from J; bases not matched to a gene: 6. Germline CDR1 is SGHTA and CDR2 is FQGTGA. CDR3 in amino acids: CASSLGLAGLSGANVLTF. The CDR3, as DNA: TGTGCCAGCAGCTTAGGGCTAGCGGGTCTCTCTGGGGCCAACGTCCTGACTTTC.

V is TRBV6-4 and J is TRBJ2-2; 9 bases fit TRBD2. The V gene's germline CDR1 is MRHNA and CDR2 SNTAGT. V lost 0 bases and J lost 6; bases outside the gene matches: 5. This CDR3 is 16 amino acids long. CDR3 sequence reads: CASSDSVAGASGELFF. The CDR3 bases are TGTGCCAGCAGTGACTCAGTAGCGGGAGCGTCCGGGGAGCTGTTTTTT.

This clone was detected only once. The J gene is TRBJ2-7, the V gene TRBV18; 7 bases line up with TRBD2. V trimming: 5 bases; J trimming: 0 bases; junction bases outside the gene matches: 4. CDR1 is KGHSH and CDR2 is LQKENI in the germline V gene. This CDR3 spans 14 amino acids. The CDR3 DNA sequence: TGTGCCAGCTCATCGAGCGGGATCTCCTACGAGCAGTACTTC. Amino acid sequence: CASSSSGISYEQYF. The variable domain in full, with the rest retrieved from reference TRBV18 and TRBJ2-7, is NAGVMQNPRHLVRRRGQEARLRCSPMKGHSHVYWYRQLPEEGLKFMVYLQKENIIDESGMPKERFSAEFPKEGPSILRIQQVVRGDSAAYFCASSSSGISYEQYFGPGTRLTVT.

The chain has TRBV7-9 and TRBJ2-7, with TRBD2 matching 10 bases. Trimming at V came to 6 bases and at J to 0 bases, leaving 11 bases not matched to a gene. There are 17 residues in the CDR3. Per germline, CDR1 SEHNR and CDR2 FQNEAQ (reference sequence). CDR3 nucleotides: TGTGCCAGCAGTTTTTTCCGAACTAGCGGGAACTCCTACGAGCAGTACTTC. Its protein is CASSFFRTSGNSYEQYF.

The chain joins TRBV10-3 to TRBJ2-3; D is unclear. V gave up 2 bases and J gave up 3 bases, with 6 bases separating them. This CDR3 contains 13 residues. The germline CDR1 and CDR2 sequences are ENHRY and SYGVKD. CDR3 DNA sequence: TGTGCCATCAGTGAGCCAAAAACAGATACGCAGTATTTT. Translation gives CAISEPKTDTQYF.

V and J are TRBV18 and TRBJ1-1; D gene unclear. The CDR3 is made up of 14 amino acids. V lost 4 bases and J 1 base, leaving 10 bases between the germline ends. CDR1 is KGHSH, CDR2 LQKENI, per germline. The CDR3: CASSQSLRNTEAFF. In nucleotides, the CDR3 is TGTGCCAGCTCACAAAGTCTCAGGAACACTGAAGCTTTCTTT.

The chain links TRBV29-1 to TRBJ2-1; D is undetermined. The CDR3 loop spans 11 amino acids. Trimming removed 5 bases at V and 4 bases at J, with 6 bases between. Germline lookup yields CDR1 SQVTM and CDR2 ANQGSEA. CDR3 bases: TGCAGCGTTAGCCAATACAATGAGCAGTTCTTC. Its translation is CSVSQYNEQFF.

CDR3 amino acids: CASSLAVGSSYNEQFF. CDR3 nucleotide sequence: TGCGCCAGCAGCTTGGCGGTGGGGAGCTCCTACAATGAGCAGTTCTTC. This chain connects TRBV5-1 to TRBJ2-1, with a possible D match to TRBD2 (5 bases). Between the trimmed V and J ends, which lost 0 bases and 0 bases, there was a span of 10 bases. Germline assignment: CDR1 SGHRS and CDR2 YFSETQ. The CDR3 sequence is 16 residues long.

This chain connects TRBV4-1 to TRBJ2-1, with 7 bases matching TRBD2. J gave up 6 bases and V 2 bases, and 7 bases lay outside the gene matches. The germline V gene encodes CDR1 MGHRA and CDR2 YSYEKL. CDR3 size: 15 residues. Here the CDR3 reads CASSQLIAGSNEQFF. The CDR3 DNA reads TGCGCCAGCAGCCAACTAATAGCGGGCAGCAATGAGCAGTTCTTC.

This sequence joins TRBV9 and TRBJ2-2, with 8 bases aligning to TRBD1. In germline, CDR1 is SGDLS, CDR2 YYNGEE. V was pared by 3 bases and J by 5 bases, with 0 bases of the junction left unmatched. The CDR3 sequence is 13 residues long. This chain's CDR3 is CASSGTGTGELFF. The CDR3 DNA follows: TGTGCCAGCAGCGGGACAGGGACCGGGGAGCTGTTTTTT.

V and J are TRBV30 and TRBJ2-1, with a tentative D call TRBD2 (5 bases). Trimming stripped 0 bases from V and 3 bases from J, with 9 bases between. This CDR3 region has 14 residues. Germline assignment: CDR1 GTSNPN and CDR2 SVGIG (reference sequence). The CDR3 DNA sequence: TGTGCCTGGAGTGTGGACTCAGACTACAATGAGCAGTTCTTC. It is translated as CAWSVDSDYNEQFF.

CDR3 nucleotide sequence: TGTGCCAGCTCACCAATGGTCAGGGTCGTGGGCGGCTACACCTTC. This codes for CASSPMVRVVGGYTF. This chain uses TRBV18 with TRBJ1-2; D perhaps matches TRBD1 (5 bases). Trimming took 2 bases from V and 8 from J, leaving 18 bases between them. This CDR3 is 15 amino acids long. The germline V gene has CDR1 KGHSH and CDR2 LQKENI. Complete variable domain (other parts from reference TRBV18 and TRBJ1-2): NAGVMQNPRHLVRRRGQEARLRCSPMKGHSHVYWYRQLPEEGLKFMVYLQKENIIDESGMPKERFSAEFPKEGPSILRIQQVVRGDSAAYFCASSPMVRVVGGYTFGSGTRLTVV.

The CDR3 nucleotides are TGCGCCAGCAGCCAACCTGAGGCCGGGGAGCTGTTTTTT. It yields the protein CASSQPEAGELFF. V is TRBV4-1 and J is TRBJ2-2, with D unresolved. The CDR3 totals 13 residues. Trimming stripped 2 bases from V and 6 bases from J, with 7 bases between. CDR1 MGHRA and CDR2 YSYEKL come from the germline V gene.

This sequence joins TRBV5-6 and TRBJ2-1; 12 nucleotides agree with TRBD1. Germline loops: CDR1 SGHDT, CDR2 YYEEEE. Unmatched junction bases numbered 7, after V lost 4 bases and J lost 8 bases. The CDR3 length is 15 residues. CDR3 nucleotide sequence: TGTGCCAGCAGCACTACCGGGACAGGGGGCGATGAGCAGTTCTTC. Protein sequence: CASSTTGTGGDEQFF.

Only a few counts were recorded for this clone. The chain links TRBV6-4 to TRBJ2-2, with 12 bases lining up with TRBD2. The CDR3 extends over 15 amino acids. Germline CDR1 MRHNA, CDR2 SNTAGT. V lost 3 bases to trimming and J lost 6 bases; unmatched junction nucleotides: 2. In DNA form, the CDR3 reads TGTGCCAGCAGTGAGGGACTAGCGGGCTCCGGGGAGCTGTTTTTT. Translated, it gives CASSEGLAGSGELFF.